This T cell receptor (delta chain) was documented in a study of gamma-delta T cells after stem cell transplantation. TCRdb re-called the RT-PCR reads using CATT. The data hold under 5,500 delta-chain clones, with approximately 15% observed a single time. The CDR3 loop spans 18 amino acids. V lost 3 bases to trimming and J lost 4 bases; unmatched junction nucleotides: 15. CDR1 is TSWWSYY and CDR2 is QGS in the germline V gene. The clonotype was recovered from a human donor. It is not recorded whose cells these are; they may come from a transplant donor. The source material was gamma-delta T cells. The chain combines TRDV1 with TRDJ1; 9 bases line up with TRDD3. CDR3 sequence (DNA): TGTGCTCTTGGGGACACTTTTCCTGCTAACTGGGGGAGCGATAAACTCATCTTT. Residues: CALGDTFPANWGSDKLIF.